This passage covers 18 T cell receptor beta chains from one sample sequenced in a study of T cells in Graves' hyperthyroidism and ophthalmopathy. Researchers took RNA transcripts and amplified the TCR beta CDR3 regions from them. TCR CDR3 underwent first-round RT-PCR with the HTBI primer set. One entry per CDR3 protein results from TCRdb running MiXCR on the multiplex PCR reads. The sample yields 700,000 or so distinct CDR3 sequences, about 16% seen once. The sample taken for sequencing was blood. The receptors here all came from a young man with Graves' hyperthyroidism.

The CDR3 here is CASSYSSVRDGRVEQFF. The CDR3 DNA follows: TGTGCCAGCAGTTACTCGTCGGTCCGGGACGGGCGGGTGGAGCAGTTCTTC. This chain links TRBV6-5 with TRBJ2-1; D might be TRBD1 or TRBD2, each matching 5 bases. Between the trimmed V and J ends, which lost 0 bases and 10 bases, there was a span of 22 bases. The CDR3 runs to 17 residues. CDR1 and CDR2 from the germline V gene are MNHEY and SVGAGI.

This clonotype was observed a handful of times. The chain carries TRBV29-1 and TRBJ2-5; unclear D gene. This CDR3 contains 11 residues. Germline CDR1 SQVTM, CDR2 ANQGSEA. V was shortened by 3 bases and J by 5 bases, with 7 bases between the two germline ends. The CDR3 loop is CSVEKWETQYF. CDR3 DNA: TGCAGCGTTGAGAAGTGGGAGACCCAGTACTTC. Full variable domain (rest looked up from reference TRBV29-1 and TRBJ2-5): SAVISQKPSRDICQRGTSLTIQCQVDSQVTMMFWYRQQPGQSLTLIATANQGSEATYESGFVIDKFPISRPNLTFSTLTVSNMSPEDSSIYLCSVEKWETQYFGPGTRLLVL.

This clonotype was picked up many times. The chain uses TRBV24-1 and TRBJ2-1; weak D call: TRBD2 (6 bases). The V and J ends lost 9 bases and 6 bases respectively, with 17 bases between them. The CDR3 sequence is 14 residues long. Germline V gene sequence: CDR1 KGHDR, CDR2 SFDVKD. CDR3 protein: CATEAGGIGNEQFF. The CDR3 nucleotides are TGTGCCACCGAGGCCGGGGGAATTGGCAATGAGCAGTTCTTC.

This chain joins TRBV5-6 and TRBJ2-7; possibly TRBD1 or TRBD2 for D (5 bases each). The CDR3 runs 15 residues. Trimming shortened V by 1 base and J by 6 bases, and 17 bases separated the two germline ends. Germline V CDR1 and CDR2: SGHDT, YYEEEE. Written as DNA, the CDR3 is TGTGCCAGCAGCTTGTGGCTCCGACGGGGCGCCGAGCAGTACTTC. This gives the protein CASSLWLRRGAEQYF.

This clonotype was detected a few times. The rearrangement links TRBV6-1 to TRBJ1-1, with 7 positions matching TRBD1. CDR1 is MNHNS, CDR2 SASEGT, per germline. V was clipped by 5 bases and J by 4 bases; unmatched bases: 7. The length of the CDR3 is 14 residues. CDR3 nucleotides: TGTGCCAGCAGTTTGACAGGGTTGACCACTGAAGCTTTCTTT. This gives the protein CASSLTGLTTEAFF.

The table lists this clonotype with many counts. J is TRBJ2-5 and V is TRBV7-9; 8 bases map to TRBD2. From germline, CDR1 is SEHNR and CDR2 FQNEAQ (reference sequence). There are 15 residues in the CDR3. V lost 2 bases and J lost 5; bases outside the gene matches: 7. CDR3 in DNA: TGTGCCAGCAGCTTACTGGCTAGCGGGTGGGAGACCCAGTACTTC. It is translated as CASSLLASGWETQYF.

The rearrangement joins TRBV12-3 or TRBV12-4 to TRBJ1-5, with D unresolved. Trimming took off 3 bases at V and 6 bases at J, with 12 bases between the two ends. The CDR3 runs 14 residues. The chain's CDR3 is CASSFGGSSQPQHF. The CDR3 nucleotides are TGTGCCAGCAGTTTCGGAGGGTCGAGTCAGCCCCAGCATTTT.

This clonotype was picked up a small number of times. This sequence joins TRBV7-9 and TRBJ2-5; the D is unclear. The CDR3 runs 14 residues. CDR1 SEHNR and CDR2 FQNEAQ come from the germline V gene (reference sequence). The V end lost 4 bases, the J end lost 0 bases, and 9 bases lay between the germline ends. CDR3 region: CASSSPSDQETQYF. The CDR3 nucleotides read TGTGCCAGCAGCTCTCCGTCAGACCAAGAGACCCAGTACTTC.

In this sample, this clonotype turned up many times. DNA for the CDR3: TGCAGTGCTAGAGTAGGCCGGGAACTATGGGAGACCCAGTACTTC. It encodes CSARVGRELWETQYF. This chain links TRBV20-1 with TRBJ2-5; D may be TRBD2 (5 bases). The V end lost 1 base, the J end lost 5 bases, and 17 bases lay between the germline ends. The CDR3 length is 15 residues. Looked up from germline, CDR1 is DFQATT and CDR2 is SNEGSKA (reference sequence).

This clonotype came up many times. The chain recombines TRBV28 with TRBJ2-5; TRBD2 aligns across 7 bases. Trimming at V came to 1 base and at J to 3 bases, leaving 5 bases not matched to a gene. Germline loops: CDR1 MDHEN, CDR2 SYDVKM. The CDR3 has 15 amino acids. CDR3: CASSLLSSGKETQYF. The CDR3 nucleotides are TGTGCCAGCAGTTTATTATCTAGCGGAAAAGAGACCCAGTACTTC.

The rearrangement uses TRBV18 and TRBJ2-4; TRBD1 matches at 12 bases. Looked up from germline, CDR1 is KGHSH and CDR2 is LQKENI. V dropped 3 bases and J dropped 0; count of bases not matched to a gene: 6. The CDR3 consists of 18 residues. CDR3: CASSPGQGAGLAKNIQYF. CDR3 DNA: TGTGCCAGCTCACCGGGACAGGGGGCAGGTTTAGCCAAAAACATTCAGTACTTC.

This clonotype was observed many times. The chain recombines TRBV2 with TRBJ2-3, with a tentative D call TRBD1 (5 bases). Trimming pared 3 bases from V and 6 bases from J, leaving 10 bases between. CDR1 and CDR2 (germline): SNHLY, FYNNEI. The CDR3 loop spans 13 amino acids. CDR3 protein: CASSDRAGDTQYF. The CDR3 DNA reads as TGTGCCAGCAGTGACAGGGCCGGTGATACGCAGTATTTT. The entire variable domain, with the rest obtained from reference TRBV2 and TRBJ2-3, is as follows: EPEVTQTPSHQVTQMGQEVILRCVPISNHLYFYWYRQILGQKVEFLVSFYNNEISEKSEIFDDQFSVERPDGSNFTLKIRSTKLEDSAMYFCASSDRAGDTQYFGPGTRLTVL.

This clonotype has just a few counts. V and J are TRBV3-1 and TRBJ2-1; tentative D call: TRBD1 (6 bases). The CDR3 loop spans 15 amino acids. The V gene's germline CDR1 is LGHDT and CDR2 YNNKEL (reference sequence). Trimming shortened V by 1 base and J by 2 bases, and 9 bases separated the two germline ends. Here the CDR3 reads CASSQAGQPYNEQFF. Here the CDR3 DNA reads TGTGCCAGCAGCCAAGCTGGACAGCCCTACAATGAGCAGTTCTTC.

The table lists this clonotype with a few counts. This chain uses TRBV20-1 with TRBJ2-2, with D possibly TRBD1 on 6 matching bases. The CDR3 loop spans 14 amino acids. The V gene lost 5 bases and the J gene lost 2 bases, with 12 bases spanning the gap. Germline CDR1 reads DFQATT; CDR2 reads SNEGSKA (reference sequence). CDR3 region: CSAPGTRNTGELFF. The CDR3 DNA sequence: TGCAGTGCTCCAGGGACACGAAACACCGGGGAGCTGTTTTTT.

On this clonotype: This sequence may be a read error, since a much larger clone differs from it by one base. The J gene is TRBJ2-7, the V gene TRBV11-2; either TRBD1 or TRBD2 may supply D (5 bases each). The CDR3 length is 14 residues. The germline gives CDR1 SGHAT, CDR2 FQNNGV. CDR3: CASSLGQRVYEQCF. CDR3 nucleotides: TGTGCCAGCAGCTTAGGACAGAGGGTCTACGAGCAGTGCTTC.

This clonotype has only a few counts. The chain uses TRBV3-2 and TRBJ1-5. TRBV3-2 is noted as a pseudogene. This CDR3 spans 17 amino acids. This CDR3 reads CASSQERHQPSNQPQHF. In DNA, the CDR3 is TGTGCCAGCAGCCAAGAAAGGCACCAACCGAGCAATCAGCCCCAGCATTTT.

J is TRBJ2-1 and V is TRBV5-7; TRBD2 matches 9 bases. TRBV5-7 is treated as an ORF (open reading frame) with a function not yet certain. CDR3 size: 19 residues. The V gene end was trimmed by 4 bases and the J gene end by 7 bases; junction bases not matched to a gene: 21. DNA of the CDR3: TGTGCCAGCAGCCAGGGCGCCAGGGGAGCTAGCGGGGTTCAGAATGAGCAGTTCTTC. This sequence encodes CASSQGARGASGVQNEQFF.

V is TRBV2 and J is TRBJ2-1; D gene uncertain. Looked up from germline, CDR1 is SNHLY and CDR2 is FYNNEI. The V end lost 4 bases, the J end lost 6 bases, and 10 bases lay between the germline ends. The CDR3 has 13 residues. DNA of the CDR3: TGTGCCAGCAGTGCTCGGCTTTTCAATGAGCAGTTCTTC. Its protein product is CASSARLFNEQFF.